Listed here are 12 T cell receptor beta chains from one sample, sequenced in a study of Graves' ophthalmopathy and Graves' hyperthyroidism. RNA transcripts were the source from which TCR beta CDR3 regions were amplified. The workflow started with a first-round RT-PCR run with HTBI primers and then moved on to a second-round multiplex PCR. TCRdb re-called the multiplex PCR reads through MiXCR, storing one row per CDR3 protein. The repertoire consists of 350,000 to 450,000 distinct CDR3 sequences, with around 16% occurring once and the leading ten covering about 1.4%. The sequenced sample consisted of peripheral blood. These receptor sequences come from a woman under 30 with Graves' ophthalmopathy.

The sample holds many counts of this clonotype. The chain uses TRBV2 and TRBJ1-1, with TRBD1 matching 7 bases. Germline assignment: CDR1 SNHLY and CDR2 FYNNEI. CDR3 length: 15 amino acids. J was trimmed by 4 bases and V by 6 bases; bases with no gene match: 11. The CDR3 loop reads CASREGTAPLTEAFF. CDR3 nucleotide sequence: TGTGCCAGCAGAGAGGGGACAGCTCCGCTCACTGAAGCTTTCTTT.

Many counts were recorded for this clonotype. The chain carries TRBV7-8 and TRBJ2-7; 8 bases match TRBD2. V was clipped by 5 bases and J by 3 bases; unmatched bases: 9. Germline V gives CDR1 SGHVS, CDR2 FQNEAQ. This CDR3 region has 15 residues. In nucleotides, the CDR3 is TGTGCCAGCAGCCCCCGAATGGCGGGGGGCTACGAGCAGTACTTC. Its protein product is CASSPRMAGGYEQYF.

The sample holds many counts of this clonotype. The chain couples TRBV7-9 to TRBJ1-5; D ambiguous. Looked up from germline, CDR1 is SEHNR and CDR2 is FQNEAQ (reference sequence). CDR3 length: 12 residues. Trimming removed 5 bases at V and 7 bases at J, with 9 bases between. The CDR3 protein is CASSAQDQPQHF. The CDR3 DNA follows: TGTGCCAGCAGCGCGCAGGACCAGCCCCAGCATTTT.

Ten or more counts support this clonotype. V is TRBV7-8 and J is TRBJ1-5; D possibly corresponds to TRBD1 (6 bases). Per the germline V gene, CDR1 is SGHVS and CDR2 is FQNEAQ. V shed 2 bases and J shed 4 bases, with 15 bases lying between them. The CDR3 loop spans 16 amino acids. The CDR3 nucleotides read TGTGCCAGCAGCTTATTGGGCGACAGGCGAAATCAGCCCCAGCATTTT. It codes for CASSLLGDRRNQPQHF.

This clonotype was recorded at least ten times. The rearrangement joins TRBV20-1 to TRBJ2-7, with D hard to call. Germline V gives CDR1 DFQATT, CDR2 SNEGSKA (reference sequence). This CDR3 comprises 14 residues. V dropped 5 bases and J dropped 9 bases, with 23 bases sitting between them. This chain's CDR3 is CSAASPAYGVRQYF. CDR3 in DNA: TGCAGTGCTGCCAGCCCCGCCTATGGGGTGAGGCAGTACTTC.

The gene calls are TRBV28 and TRBJ2-7; D may correspond to TRBD1 or TRBD2 (6 bases each). This CDR3 is built from 12 residues. The germline V gene has CDR1 MDHEN and CDR2 SYDVKM. Between the trimmed V and J ends, which lost 8 bases and 3 bases, there was a span of 11 bases. For the CDR3, the DNA is TGTGCCAGCGCGAGGGGGGTCTACGAGCAGTACTTC. The encoded protein is CASARGVYEQYF.

This clonotype was recorded many times. V gene TRBV20-1 combines with J gene TRBJ1-4, with D possibly matching TRBD1 (5 bases). The germline gives CDR1 DFQATT, CDR2 SNEGSKA (reference sequence). Trimming removed 4 bases at V and 8 bases at J, with 17 bases between. This CDR3 contains 14 residues. The CDR3 DNA is TGCAGTGCTAACCGGCCAGGGTTAGGGGAAAAACTGTTTTTT. Its protein is CSANRPGLGEKLFF.

This clonotype showed up many times. The genes are TRBV25-1 and TRBJ2-5, with TRBD1 matching 12 bases. The CDR3 contains 18 residues. The germline V gene encodes CDR1 MGHDK and CDR2 SYGVNS. Unmatched junction bases numbered 14, after V lost 4 bases and J lost 5 bases. The CDR3 is CASSGQGLGTGGEETQYF. CDR3 in DNA: TGTGCCAGCAGTGGACAGGGCTTAGGGACAGGGGGCGAGGAGACCCAGTACTTC.

There are many counts of this clonotype. The chain combines TRBV2 with TRBJ2-7; 9 bases align to TRBD1. Trimming cost V 8 bases and J 3 bases; bases outside gene matches: 5. Germline CDR1 SNHLY, CDR2 FYNNEI. The CDR3 consists of 13 residues. The CDR3 is CASSGTGIYEQYF. The CDR3 coding sequence is TGTGCCAGCTCCGGGACAGGGATCTACGAGCAGTACTTC. The full variable domain, in which reference TRBV2 and TRBJ2-7 provide the parts outside the CDR3, is EPEVTQTPSHQVTQMGQEVILRCVPISNHLYFYWYRQILGQKVEFLVSFYNNEISEKSEIFDDQFSVERPDGSNFTLKIRSTKLEDSAMYFCASSGTGIYEQYFGPGTRLTVT.

This clonotype was picked up many times. The chain employs TRBV5-1 and TRBJ1-2, with D unresolved. Germline CDR1 is SGHRS and CDR2 is YFSETQ. The CDR3 spans 15 residues. Trimming shortened V by 1 base and J by 2 bases, and 12 bases separated the two germline ends. CDR3 coding DNA: TGCGCCAGCAGCTTGCATGGGCGCGGGAACTATGGCTACACCTTC. Its protein is CASSLHGRGNYGYTF.

There are many counts of this clonotype. The V call is TRBV20-1, the J call TRBJ2-5; weak D call: TRBD2 (6 bases). Trimming cost V 5 bases and J 2 bases, with 24 bases left between them. Germline CDR1 DFQATT, CDR2 SNEGSKA (reference sequence). This CDR3 has 17 residues. CDR3 nucleotides: TGCAGTGCTCAGGACCTACAGCAGAGGGCGGGGCAAGAGACCCAGTACTTC. Protein sequence: CSAQDLQQRAGQETQYF.

In this sample, this clonotype turned up many times. The chain carries TRBV10-3 and TRBJ1-1; no reliable D call. The germline CDR1 and CDR2 sequences are ENHRY and SYGVKD. Trimming left V 5 bases short and J 6 bases short, with 19 bases between. The CDR3 length is 15 residues. The CDR3 region has the DNA TGTGCCATCAGTCCCGGGTCGTGGGCAGGAGCTGAAGCTTTCTTT. Translated: CAISPGSWAGAEAFF.